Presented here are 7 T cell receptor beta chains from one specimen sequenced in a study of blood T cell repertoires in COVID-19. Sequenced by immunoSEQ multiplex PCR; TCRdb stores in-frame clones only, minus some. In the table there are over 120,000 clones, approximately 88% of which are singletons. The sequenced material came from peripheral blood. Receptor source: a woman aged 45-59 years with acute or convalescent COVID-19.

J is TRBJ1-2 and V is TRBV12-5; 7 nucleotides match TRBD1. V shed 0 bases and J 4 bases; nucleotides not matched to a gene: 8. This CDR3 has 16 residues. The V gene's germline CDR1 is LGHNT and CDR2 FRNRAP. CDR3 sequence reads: CASGLVHTRTGYGYTF. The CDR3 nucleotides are TGTGCTAGTGGTTTGGTACACACTCGGACAGGCTATGGCTACACCTTC.

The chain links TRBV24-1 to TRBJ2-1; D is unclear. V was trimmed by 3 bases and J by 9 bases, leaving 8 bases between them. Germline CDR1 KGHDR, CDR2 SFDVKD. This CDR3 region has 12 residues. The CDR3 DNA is TGTGCCACCAGTGATACTTACGGTGAGCAGTTCTTC. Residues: CATSDTYGEQFF.

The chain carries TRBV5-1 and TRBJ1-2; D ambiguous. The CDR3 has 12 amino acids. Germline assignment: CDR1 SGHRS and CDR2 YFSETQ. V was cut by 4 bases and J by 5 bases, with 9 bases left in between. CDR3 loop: CASSEGLYGYTF. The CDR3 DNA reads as TGCGCCAGCAGCGAGGGTCTTTATGGCTACACCTTC.

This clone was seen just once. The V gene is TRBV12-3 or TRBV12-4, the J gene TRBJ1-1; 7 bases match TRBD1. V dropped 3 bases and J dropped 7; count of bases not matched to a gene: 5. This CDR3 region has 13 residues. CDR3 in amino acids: CASSFEGAGEAFF. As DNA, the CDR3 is TGTGCCAGCAGTTTTGAGGGGGCAGGTGAAGCTTTCTTT.

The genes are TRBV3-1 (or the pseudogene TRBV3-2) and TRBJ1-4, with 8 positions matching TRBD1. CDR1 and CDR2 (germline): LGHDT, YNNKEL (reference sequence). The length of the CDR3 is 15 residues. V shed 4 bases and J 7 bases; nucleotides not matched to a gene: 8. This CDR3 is CASSRPTGAVEKLFF. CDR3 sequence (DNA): TGTGCCAGCAGCCGCCCGACAGGGGCTGTTGAAAAACTGTTTTTT.

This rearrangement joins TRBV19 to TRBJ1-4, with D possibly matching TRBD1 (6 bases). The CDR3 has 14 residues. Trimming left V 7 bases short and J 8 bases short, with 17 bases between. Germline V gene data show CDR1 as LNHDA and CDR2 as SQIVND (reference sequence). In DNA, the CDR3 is TGTGCCAGTACCCCCAGGGGCGCGTTCGAAAAACTGTTTTTT. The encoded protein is CASTPRGAFEKLFF.

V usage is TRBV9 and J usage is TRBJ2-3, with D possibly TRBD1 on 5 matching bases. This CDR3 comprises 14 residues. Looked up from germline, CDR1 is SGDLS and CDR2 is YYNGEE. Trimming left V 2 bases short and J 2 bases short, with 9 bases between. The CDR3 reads CASSVRDITDTQYF. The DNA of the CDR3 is TGTGCCAGCAGCGTCAGGGATATCACAGATACGCAGTATTTT.